This entry lists 4 T cell receptor beta chains sequenced from one sample in a study of blood T cell repertoires in COVID-19. Only in-frame clones appear in the TCRdb table, and some are missing; sequencing was by immunoSEQ multiplex PCR. The table records about 200,000 clones, approximately 86% of them present only once. The source material was peripheral blood. Receptor source: a man aged 60 to 69 with acute or convalescent COVID-19.

The chain is built from TRBV6-4 and TRBJ1-4, with TRBD1 as a possible D gene (5 bases). Germline V gene data show CDR1 as MRHNA and CDR2 as SNTAGT. This CDR3 comprises 20 residues. Trimming took off 5 bases at V and 4 bases at J, with 29 bases between the two ends. CDR3 region: CASSILRDFVTTVDNEKLFF. For the CDR3, the DNA is TGTGCCAGCAGTATACTCCGGGACTTTGTCACCACGGTAGATAATGAAAAACTGTTTTTT.

The chain uses TRBV29-1 and TRBJ1-2; weak D call: TRBD1 (6 bases). The length of the CDR3 is 16 residues. Germline-derived CDR1 and CDR2 are SQVTM and ANQGSEA. Trimming removed 1 base from V and 0 bases from J, with 15 bases in between. CDR3 loop: CSVEGGRGVANYGYTF. The CDR3 coding sequence is TGCAGCGTTGAAGGGGGCAGGGGCGTAGCTAACTATGGCTACACCTTC.

V gene TRBV9 combines with J gene TRBJ2-3; D possibly corresponds to TRBD2 (5 bases). The CDR3 has 13 amino acids. Germline lookup yields CDR1 SGDLS and CDR2 YYNGEE. Trimming shortened V by 3 bases and J by 5 bases, and 10 bases separated the two germline ends. Here the CDR3 DNA reads TGTGCCAGCAGCGGAAAACGGGGAGATACGCAGTATTTT. It translates to CASSGKRGDTQYF.

This chain uses TRBV11-3 with TRBJ2-2; possible D gene TRBD2, 7 bases. Trimming removed 8 bases from V and 4 bases from J, with 17 bases in between. Germline CDR1 is SGHNT and CDR2 is YENEEA. This CDR3 region has 15 residues. Written as DNA, the CDR3 is TGTGCCAGCGCCGTGGGGGGGGCGGGCACCGGGGAGCTGTTTTTT. Its translation is CASAVGGAGTGELFF. The variable domain in full, with the rest retrieved from reference TRBV11-3 and TRBJ2-2, is EAGVVQSPRYKIIEKKQPVAFWCNPISGHNTLYWYLQNLGQGPELLIRYENEEAVDDSQLPKDRFSAERLKGVDSTLKIQPAELGDSAVYLCASAVGGAGTGELFFGEGSRLTVL.